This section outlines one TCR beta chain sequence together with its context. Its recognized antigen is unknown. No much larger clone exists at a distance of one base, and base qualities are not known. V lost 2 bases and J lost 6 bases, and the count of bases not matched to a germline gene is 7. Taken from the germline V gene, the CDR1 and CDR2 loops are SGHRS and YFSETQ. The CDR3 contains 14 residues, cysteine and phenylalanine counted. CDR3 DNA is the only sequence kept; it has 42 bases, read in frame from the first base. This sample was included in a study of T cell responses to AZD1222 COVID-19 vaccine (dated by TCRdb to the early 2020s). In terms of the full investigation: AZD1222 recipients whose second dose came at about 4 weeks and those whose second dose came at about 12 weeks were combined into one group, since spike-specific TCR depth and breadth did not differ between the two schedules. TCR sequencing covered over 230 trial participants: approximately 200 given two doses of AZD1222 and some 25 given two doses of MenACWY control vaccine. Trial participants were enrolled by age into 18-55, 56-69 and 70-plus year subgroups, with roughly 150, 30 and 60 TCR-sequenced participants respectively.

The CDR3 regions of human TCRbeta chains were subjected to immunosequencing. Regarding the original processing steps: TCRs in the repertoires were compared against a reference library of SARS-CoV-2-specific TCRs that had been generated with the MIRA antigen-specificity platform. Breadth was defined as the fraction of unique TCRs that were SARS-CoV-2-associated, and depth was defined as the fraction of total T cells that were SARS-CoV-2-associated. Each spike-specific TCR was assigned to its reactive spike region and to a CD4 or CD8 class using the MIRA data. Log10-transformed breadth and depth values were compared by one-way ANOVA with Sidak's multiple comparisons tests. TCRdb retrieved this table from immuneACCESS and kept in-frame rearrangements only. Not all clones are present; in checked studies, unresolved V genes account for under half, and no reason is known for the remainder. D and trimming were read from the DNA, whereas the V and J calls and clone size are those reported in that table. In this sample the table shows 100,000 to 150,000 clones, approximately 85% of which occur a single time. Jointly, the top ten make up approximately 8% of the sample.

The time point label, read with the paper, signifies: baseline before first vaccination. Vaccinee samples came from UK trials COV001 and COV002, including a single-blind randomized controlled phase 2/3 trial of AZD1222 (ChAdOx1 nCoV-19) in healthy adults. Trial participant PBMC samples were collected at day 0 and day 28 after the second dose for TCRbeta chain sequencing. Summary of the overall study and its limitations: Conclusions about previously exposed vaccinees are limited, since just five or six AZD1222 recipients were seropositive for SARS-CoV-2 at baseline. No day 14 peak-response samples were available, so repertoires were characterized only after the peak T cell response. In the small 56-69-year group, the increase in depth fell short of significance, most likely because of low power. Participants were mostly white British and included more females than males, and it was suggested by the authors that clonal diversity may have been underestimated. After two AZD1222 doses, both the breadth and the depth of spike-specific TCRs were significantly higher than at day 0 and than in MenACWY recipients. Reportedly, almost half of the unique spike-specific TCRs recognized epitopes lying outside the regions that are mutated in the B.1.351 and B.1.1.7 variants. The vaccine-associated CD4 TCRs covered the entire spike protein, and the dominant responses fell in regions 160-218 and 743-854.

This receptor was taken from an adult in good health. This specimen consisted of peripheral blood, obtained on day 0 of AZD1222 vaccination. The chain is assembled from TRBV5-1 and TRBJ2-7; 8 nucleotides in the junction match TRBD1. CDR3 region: CASSFGQGSSEQYF. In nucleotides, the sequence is TGCGCCAGCAGCTTTGGACAGGGAAGTAGCGAGCAGTACTTC.